This T cell receptor beta chain was identified in a study of radiotherapy plus CTLA-4 blockade in lung cancer. The repertoire was sequenced with immunoSEQ multiplex PCR; TCRdb's copy has only in-frame clones and lacks some. The sample yields tens of thousands of clones, over 70% seen once. The sequenced sample was peripheral blood, obtained from a patient treated with radiotherapy plus ipilimumab. This receptor was obtained from a human donor with non-small cell lung cancer who had a partial response to radiotherapy plus ipilimumab.

The CDR3: CASRRTGDNYGYTF. The CDR3 DNA follows: TGTGCCAGCAGACGAACAGGGGATAACTATGGCTACACCTTC. This chain joins TRBV13 and TRBJ1-2; 7 bases line up with TRBD1. The CDR3 is 14 residues long. With 6 bases clipped from V and 1 base from J, the junction kept 5 bases outside the gene matches. Germline CDR1 PRHDT, CDR2 FYEKMQ (reference sequence). Drawing the rest from reference TRBV13 and TRBJ1-2, the complete variable domain is AAGVIQSPRHLIKEKRETATLKCYPIPRHDTVYWYQQGPGQDPQFLISFYEKMQSDKGSIPDRFSAQQFSDYHSELNMSSLELGDSALYFCASRRTGDNYGYTFGSGTRLTVV.